These T cell receptor beta chains were read from a single sample in a study of blood T cell repertoires in COVID-19. Using immunoSEQ multiplex PCR, the repertoire was profiled, and TCRdb retains in-frame clones only, with some absent. The table includes just over 300,000 clones, over 75% detected once. The specimen sequenced was PBMCs or T cells enriched from blood (not recorded which). Receptors originate from a man aged 25-40 years who had recovered from COVID-19. Both conserved end residues are part of each CDR3. Each record gives: clone size, D gene, V gene, CDR3 length, J gene, CDR3 DNA, CDR3 protein. A D gene is named only where the DNA matches it firmly. Where a row states a size, it is once, few, many or the class of an expanded clone; other rows omit it.

.	TRBD2	TRBV30	16	TRBJ2-1	TGTGCCTGGAGTGTGGTATCCGGCGGGGGGAAAGATGAGCAGTTCTTC	CAWSVVSGGGKDEQFF
once	TRBD1	TRBV18	16	TRBJ2-1	TGTGCCAGCTCTCTCCGGACAGGAACCACCTACAATGAGCAGTTCTTC	CASSLRTGTTYNEQFF
.	.	TRBV29-1	15	TRBJ2-4	TGCAGCGTGGTACAGGGACGCTCGACCAAAAACATTCAGTACTTC	CSVVQGRSTKNIQYF
.	TRBD1	TRBV2	15	TRBJ1-1	TGTGCCAGCAGTGTTCAGGGGGCAAGGAACACTGAAGCTTTCTTT	CASSVQGARNTEAFF
many	.	TRBV6-4	14	TRBJ2-3	TGTGCCAGCAGCCTCCAGTCTAGCACAGATACGCAGTATTTT	CASSLQSSTDTQYF
.	.	TRBV7-9	13	TRBJ1-1	TGTGCCAGCAGCTTTGAGGGGGTTACTGAAGCTTTCTTT	CASSFEGVTEAFF
few	.	TRBV4-3	15	TRBJ1-2	TGCGCCAGCAGCCAAGGCGGCCCTTCTGGATACGGCTACACCTTC	CASSQGGPSGYGYTF
.	TRBD1	TRBV2	12	TRBJ1-6	TGTGCCAGTAGATTGACAGGGAAGGTTTTGGACTTT	CASRLTGKVLDF
.	.	TRBV3-1/TRBV3-2	15	TRBJ1-6	TGTGCCAGCAGCCAAGATGCGACAGCCGGCCGCACCCTCCACTTT	CASSQDATAGRTLHF
.	.	TRBV5-4	14	TRBJ2-5	TGTGCCAGCAGCTTGAGCTCAGGGGCAGAGACCCAGTACTTC	CASSLSSGAETQYF
.	.	TRBV19	14	TRBJ1-6	TGTGCCAGTAGTCCAGGCCCCTATAATTCACCCCTCCACTTT	CASSPGPYNSPLHF
.	.	TRBV10-2	13	TRBJ1-4	TGCGCCAGCAGTGTTCTTTCGGGTGAAAAACTGTTTTTT	CASSVLSGEKLFF
.	TRBD1	TRBV4-2	17	TRBJ1-1	TGTGCCAGCAGCCACGGCTTAATGGGACAGATGAACACTGAAGCTTTCTTT	CASSHGLMGQMNTEAFF
.	TRBD1	TRBV5-1	14	TRBJ1-2	TGCGCCAGCAGCCTGACAGGGACCTTCTATGGCTACACCTTC	CASSLTGTFYGYTF
.	.	TRBV19	14	TRBJ2-7	TGTGCCAGTAGTATAGAGACAGGAGCCTACGAGCAGTACTTC	CASSIETGAYEQYF
once	TRBD1	TRBV14	14	TRBJ2-7	TGTGCCAGCAGCCCCCGACAGGGGGCCGAGGAGCAGTACTTC	CASSPRQGAEEQYF
.	.	TRBV12-3/TRBV12-4	11	TRBJ2-5	TGTGCCAGCAGTTTTAAAGAGACCCAGTACTTC	CASSFKETQYF
.	.	TRBV5-1	13	TRBJ2-7	TGCGCCAGCAGTGCGGGGACAGACTACGAGCAGTACTTC	CASSAGTDYEQYF
.	.	TRBV7-3	15	TRBJ1-3	TGTGCCAGCAGCTTACTTTGGGGGCCCGGAAACACCATATATTTT	CASSLLWGPGNTIYF
.	TRBD1	TRBV5-5	15	TRBJ1-2	TGTGCCAGCAGCTCTACGACAGGGCAAGGCTATGGCTACACCTTC	CASSSTTGQGYGYTF
.	TRBD1	TRBV27	15	TRBJ1-2	TGTGCCAGCAGTCATAAACCGGGACAGTTCTATGGCTACACCTTC	CASSHKPGQFYGYTF
.	.	TRBV4-1	14	TRBJ1-1	TGCGCCAGCAGCCCGGCGGGGGCTTGGACTGAAGCTTTCTTT	CASSPAGAWTEAFF
.	TRBD1	TRBV4-1	17	TRBJ2-6	TGCGCCAGCAGCCACGGACAGGGAGAATCTGGGGCCAACGTCCTGACTTTC	CASSHGQGESGANVLTF